A selection of T cell receptor beta chains follows, all from one sample in a study of T cell repertoires in cytomegalovirus infection. Each CDR3 protein gets one entry after TCRdb re-called the reads with MiXCR. The table includes roughly 860,000 distinct CDR3 sequences, 32% detected once. Which antigens these TCRs recognize remains unknown. This sample comprised cultured CD8+ T cells from PBMCs, obtained from culture after CMV antigen stimulation. These receptors all stem from a human donor in good health (CMV status not recorded). Some clones in this sample may be carry-over from other donors' samples. The CDR3 runs from the conserved cysteine through the conserved F or W. D genes are given only for firm matches. Expanded clones get a size class; other rows say once, few or many, or leave the size out.

clone size	V gene	D gene	J gene	CDR3 DNA	CDR3 protein
once	TRBV6-5	NA	TRBJ2-5	TGTGCCAGCAGTTACTCGATGCAGGCCGGAATACGACAAGAGACCCAGTACTTC	CASSYSMQAGIRQETQYF
few	TRBV5-5	NA	TRBJ1-1	TGTGCCAGCAGCTTGGCGATCGACAGGTACACTGAAGCTTTCTTT	CASSLAIDRYTEAFF
many	TRBV6-1	TRBD1	TRBJ2-5	TGTGCCAGCAGTGATCGGACAGGGGGCCCAGAGACCCAGTACTTC	CASSDRTGGPETQYF
few	TRBV24-1	TRBD1	TRBJ2-5	TGTGCCACCACCCTCACCCCAGGACAGGGAAGGGAGACCCAGTACTTC	CATTLTPGQGRETQYF
NA	TRBV6-1	TRBD1	TRBJ2-1	TGTGCCAGCAGTCACCGGGACAGGGTAAACAATGAGCAGTTCTTC	CASSHRDRVNNEQFF
NA	TRBV28	NA	TRBJ2-5	TGTGCCAGCAGTTTAGAGGCAATTCCTTCCCAAGAGACCCAGTACTTC	CASSLEAIPSQETQYF
NA	TRBV27	NA	TRBJ2-3	TGTGCCAGCAGTTTCGGTATCTACGATACGCAGTATTTT	CASSFGIYDTQYF
NA	TRBV7-6	NA	TRBJ1-1	TGTGCCAGCAGACCCGCCCTCAGGGCTGAAGCTTTCTTT	CASRPALRAEAFF
NA	TRBV9	TRBD2	TRBJ2-3	TGTGCCAGCAGCGTAGACGGGGGGGCTTCCACAGATACGCAGTATTTT	CASSVDGGASTDTQYF
NA	TRBV7-4	NA	TRBJ1-4	TGTGCCAGCACACAGGACGAAAAACTGTTTTTT	CASTQDEKLFF
few	TRBV6-2/TRBV6-3	TRBD2	TRBJ2-1	TGTGCCAGCCAGGAAGGGGCGGGGGGTTACAATGAGCAGTTCTTC	CASQEGAGGYNEQFF
few	TRBV5-5	NA	TRBJ1-2	TGTGCCAGCAGCTTGCTACGGCTAGGCCCCGGGGATGGCTACACCTTC	CASSLLRLGPGDGYTF
few	TRBV7-6	NA	TRBJ1-5	TGTGCCAGCAGCTCCGATCAGGGCCTCAATCAGCCCCAGCATTTT	CASSSDQGLNQPQHF
few	TRBV15	TRBD1	TRBJ1-4	TGTGCCACCAGCAGTTTTCCGGGACAGGTGGATGAAAAACTGTTTTTT	CATSSFPGQVDEKLFF
few	TRBV10-3	NA	TRBJ2-2	TGTGCCATCAGTGATGACAATACCTGGCTGACAGGAGGTACCGGGGAGCTGTTTTTT	CAISDDNTWLTGGTGELFF
NA	TRBV27	NA	TRBJ2-7	TGTGCCAGCAGTTTAAGAGGCAGGGAAAGCGACGAGCAGTACTTC	CASSLRGRESDEQYF
few	TRBV12-3/TRBV12-4	NA	TRBJ2-1	TGTGCCAGCAGTTTAAAGGGACTCGACTGGAATGAGCAGTTCTTC	CASSLKGLDWNEQFF
NA	TRBV7-2	NA	TRBJ2-1	TGTGCCAGCAGCACCGCCCAGGACAGCCACAATGAGCAGTTCTTC	CASSTAQDSHNEQFF
few	TRBV2	NA	TRBJ1-2	TGTGCCAGCTGGGAAACCTATGGCTACACCTTC	CASWETYGYTF
once	TRBV25-1	NA	TRBJ2-5	TGTGCCAGCAGTGACGACAAGGATCACCAAGAGACCCAGTACTTC	CASSDDKDHQETQYF
NA	TRBV7-6	NA	TRBJ1-2	TGTGCCAGCAGCTTACAGGCGGCGCTTGGCTACACCTTC	CASSLQAALGYTF
few	TRBV7-9	NA	TRBJ2-3	TGTGCCAGCAGCTTGCCATCTCGCACAGATACGCAGTATTTT	CASSLPSRTDTQYF
few	TRBV27	NA	TRBJ1-2	TGTGCCAGCAGTCACCGACCCCCCCGTCGCGGAGGGGGAAAAGGCTACACCTTC	CASSHRPPRRGGGKGYTF
NA	TRBV15	NA	TRBJ2-3	TGTGCCACCAGCAGATCGGCAGATACGCAGTATTTT	CATSRSADTQYF
few	TRBV7-6	NA	TRBJ2-3	TGTGCCAGCAGCGCCCCGGGATTGCGCACAGATACGCAGTATTTT	CASSAPGLRTDTQYF
NA	TRBV6-6	NA	TRBJ2-5	TGTGTCAGCACCGACAGGCCGTACCAAGAGACCCAGTACTTC	CVSTDRPYQETQYF
few	TRBV5-4	NA	TRBJ1-2	TGTGCCAGCACCCCGGCGGGGGAAGAGGATGGCTACACCTTC	CASTPAGEEDGYTF
NA	TRBV28	TRBD1	TRBJ1-2	TGTGCCAGCAGTTTGGTCAGGGGGAGCGGCTACACCTTC	CASSLVRGSGYTF
many	TRBV12-3/TRBV12-4	TRBD1	TRBJ1-2	TGTGCCAGCAGCACCGACAGGGAAACCTATGGCTACACCTTC	CASSTDRETYGYTF
NA	TRBV10-2	TRBD2	TRBJ2-1	TGCGCCACCCAAGGAGGACTAGCGGGGGGCTGGAGCTCCTACAATGAGCAGTTCTTC	CATQGGLAGGWSSYNEQFF
few	TRBV7-6	TRBD1	TRBJ2-5	TGTGCCAGCAGCTGGGGACAGGGGACGGCCCAGTACTTC	CASSWGQGTAQYF
few	TRBV5-6	NA	TRBJ1-5	TGTGCCAGCAGCCATTCGGGGGGCGATCAGCCCCAGCATTTT	CASSHSGGDQPQHF
NA	TRBV2	NA	TRBJ2-6	TGTGCCAGCTGGGGCGCGGAGGCTGGGGCCAACGTCCTGACTTTC	CASWGAEAGANVLTF
few	TRBV27	TRBD1	TRBJ1-5	TGTGCCAGCAGTACATACAGGGGGAATGGCAATCAGCCCCAGCATTTT	CASSTYRGNGNQPQHF
NA	TRBV12-3/TRBV12-4	NA	TRBJ1-5	TGTGCCAGCAGTCCGGGCCTTGCGGGCAATCAGCCCCAGCATTTT	CASSPGLAGNQPQHF
NA	TRBV12-3/TRBV12-4	NA	TRBJ2-1	TGTGCCAGCACCTTGGACAGAAACAATGAGCAGTTCTTC	CASTLDRNNEQFF
NA	TRBV27	NA	TRBJ1-5	TGTGCCAGCAGCGAAGCGACGGGTCAGCCCCAGCATTTT	CASSEATGQPQHF
few	TRBV6-5	TRBD2	TRBJ2-5	TGTGCCAGCAGTTACGTTAGCGGGGGGGCCGGGGTAGAGACCCAGTACTTC	CASSYVSGGAGVETQYF
few	TRBV19	TRBD1	TRBJ1-2	TGTGCCAGTTCCACAGGGGGCGGTGGCTATGGCTACACCTTC	CASSTGGGGYGYTF
many	TRBV7-8	NA	TRBJ1-1	TGTGCCAGCAGCCGGGATCATTACACTGAAGCTTTCTTT	CASSRDHYTEAFF
many	TRBV27	NA	TRBJ2-1	TGTGCCAGCCGAAGACAGCCGGTCCCGCCAAACAATGAGCAGTTCTTC	CASRRQPVPPNNEQFF
few	TRBV10-3	NA	TRBJ2-7	TGTGCCATCAGTGAGCCCGCGGAACCGGAAGGGTACGAGCAGTACTTC	CAISEPAEPEGYEQYF
many	TRBV19	TRBD1	TRBJ1-1	TGTGCCAGTAGTAGGGACAGGGTCACTGAAGCTTTCTTT	CASSRDRVTEAFF
NA	TRBV7-8	TRBD2	TRBJ2-3	TGTGCCAGCACGATAACTAGCGGGGGGTACGATACGCAGTATTTT	CASTITSGGYDTQYF
NA	TRBV27	NA	TRBJ1-1	TGTGCCAGCAGTTTAGTCGTGACGGGCACTGAAGCTTTCTTT	CASSLVVTGTEAFF
many	TRBV7-2	TRBD2	TRBJ2-1	TGTGCCAGCAGCAGTAGCGGGCTTTCCTACAATGAGCAGTTCTTC	CASSSSGLSYNEQFF
NA	TRBV6-8	TRBD1	TRBJ1-5	TGTACCAGCAGTAAACTACAGGGGCTTAGGCGCAATCAGCCCCAGCATTTT	CTSSKLQGLRRNQPQHF
few	TRBV10-3	NA	TRBJ2-1	TGTGCCATCAACCCGACTGGCCAGGGAGAGCAGTTCTTC	CAINPTGQGEQFF
NA	TRBV24-1	NA	TRBJ2-6	TGTGCCACTGCACCCTCTGGGGCCAACGTCCTGACTTTC	CATAPSGANVLTF
NA	TRBV7-9	NA	TRBJ1-2	TGTGCCAGCAGCAATCGGGGCTCCGGACCCTATGGCTACACCTTC	CASSNRGSGPYGYTF
NA	TRBV23-1	NA	TRBJ1-6	TGCGCCAGCAGTCTGGGGGGCGCATGGGGCGCTTCACCCCTCCACTTT	CASSLGGAWGASPLHF